The clone carrying this TCR beta chain was observed a few times. Its specificity is unknown. This CDR3 comprises 13 residues. Trimming removed 6 bases from V and 3 bases from J, with 11 bases in between. The V gene's germline CDR1 is MNHEY and CDR2 SVGAGI. These data originate in a study of T-cell memory formation after mild COVID-19. Findings and caveats of the study: Pre-infection memory showed some responding clones, and this suggested that cross-reactive memory joined.

One entry per CDR3 protein, called by TCRdb with MiXCR from the 5' RACE reads. Altogether 530,000 or so distinct CDR3 sequences are present, roughly 17% being singletons, with the ten largest covering just over 8%. V gene TRBV6-5 combines with J gene TRBJ1-1, with a tentative D call TRBD1 (5 bases). This TCR was recovered from an adult woman who had mild COVID-19 (a few samples of this study predate the infection). Cell type and time point are not known. The sequencing sample was made of PBMCs or a T cell subset sorted from them (not recorded which). CDR3 in DNA: TGTGCCAGCAGGGGGGGGACGGACACTGAAGCTTTCTTT. It is translated as CASRGGTDTEAFF.